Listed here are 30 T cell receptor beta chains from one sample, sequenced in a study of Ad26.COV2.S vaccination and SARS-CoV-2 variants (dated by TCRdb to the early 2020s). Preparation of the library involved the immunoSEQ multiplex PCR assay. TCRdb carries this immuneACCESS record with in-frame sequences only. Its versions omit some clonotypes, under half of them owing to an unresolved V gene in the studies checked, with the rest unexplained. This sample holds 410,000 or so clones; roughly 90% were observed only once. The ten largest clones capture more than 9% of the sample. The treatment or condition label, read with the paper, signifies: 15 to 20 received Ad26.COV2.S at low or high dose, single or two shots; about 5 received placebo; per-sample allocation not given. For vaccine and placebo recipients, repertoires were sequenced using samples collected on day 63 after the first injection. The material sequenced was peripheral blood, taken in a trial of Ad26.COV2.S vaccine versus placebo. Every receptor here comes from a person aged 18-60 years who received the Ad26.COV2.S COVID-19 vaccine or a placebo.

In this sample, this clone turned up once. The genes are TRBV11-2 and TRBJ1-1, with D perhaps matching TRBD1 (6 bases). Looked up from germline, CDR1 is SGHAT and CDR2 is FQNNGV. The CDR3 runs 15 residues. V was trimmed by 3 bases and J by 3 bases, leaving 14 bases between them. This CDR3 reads CASSLQGHRDTEAFF. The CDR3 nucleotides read TGTGCCAGCAGCTTGCAGGGACATCGGGACACTGAAGCTTTCTTT.

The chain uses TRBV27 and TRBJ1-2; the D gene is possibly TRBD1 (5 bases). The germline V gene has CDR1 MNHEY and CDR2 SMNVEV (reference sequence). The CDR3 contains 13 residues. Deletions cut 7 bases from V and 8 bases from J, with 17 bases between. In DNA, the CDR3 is TGTGCCAGCACCCAAAGGGGATTATACGGCTACACCTTC. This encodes CASTQRGLYGYTF.

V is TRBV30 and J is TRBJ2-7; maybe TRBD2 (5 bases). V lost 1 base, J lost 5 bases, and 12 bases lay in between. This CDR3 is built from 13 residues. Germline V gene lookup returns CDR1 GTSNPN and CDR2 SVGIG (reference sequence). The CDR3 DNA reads TGTGCCTGGAGTGGAGGGAACTATAACGAGCAGTACTTC. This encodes CAWSGGNYNEQYF.

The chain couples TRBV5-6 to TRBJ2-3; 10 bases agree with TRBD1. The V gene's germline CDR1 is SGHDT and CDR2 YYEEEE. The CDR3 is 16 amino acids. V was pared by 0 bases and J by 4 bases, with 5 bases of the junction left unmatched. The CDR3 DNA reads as TGTGCCAGCAGCTTGGATGGGACAGGGGTGGCAGATACGCAGTATTTT. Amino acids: CASSLDGTGVADTQYF.

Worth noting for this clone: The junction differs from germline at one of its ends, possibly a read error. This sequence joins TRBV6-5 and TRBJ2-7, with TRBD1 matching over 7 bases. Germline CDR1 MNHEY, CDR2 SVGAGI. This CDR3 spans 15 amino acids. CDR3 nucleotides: TGTGCCAGCAGTGACTCCGGGACAGACCCGTACGAGCAGTACTTC. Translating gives CASSDSGTDPYEQYF.

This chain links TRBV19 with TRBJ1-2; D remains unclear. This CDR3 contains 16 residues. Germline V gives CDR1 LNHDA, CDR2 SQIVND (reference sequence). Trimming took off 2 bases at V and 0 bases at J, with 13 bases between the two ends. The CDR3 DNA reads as TGTGCCAGTAGTATATTAAGGGCCACATCTAACTATGGCTACACCTTC. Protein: CASSILRATSNYGYTF.

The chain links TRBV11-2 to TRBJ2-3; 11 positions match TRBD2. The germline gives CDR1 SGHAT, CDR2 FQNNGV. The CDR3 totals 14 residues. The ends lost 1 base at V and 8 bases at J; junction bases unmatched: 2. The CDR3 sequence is CASSLATSGTTQYF. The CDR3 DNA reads TGTGCCAGCAGCTTAGCGACTAGCGGGACTACGCAGTATTTT.

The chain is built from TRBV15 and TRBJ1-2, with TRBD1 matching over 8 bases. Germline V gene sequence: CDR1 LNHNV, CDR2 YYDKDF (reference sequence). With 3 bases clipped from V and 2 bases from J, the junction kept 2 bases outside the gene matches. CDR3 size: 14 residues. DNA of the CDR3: TGTGCCACCAGCAGTTGGACAGGGAACTATGGCTACACCTTC. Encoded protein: CATSSWTGNYGYTF.

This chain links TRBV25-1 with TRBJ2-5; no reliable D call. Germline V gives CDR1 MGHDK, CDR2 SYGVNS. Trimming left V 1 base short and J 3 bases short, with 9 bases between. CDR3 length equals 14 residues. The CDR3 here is CASSELDPKETQYF. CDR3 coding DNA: TGTGCCAGCAGTGAATTGGACCCGAAAGAGACCCAGTACTTC.

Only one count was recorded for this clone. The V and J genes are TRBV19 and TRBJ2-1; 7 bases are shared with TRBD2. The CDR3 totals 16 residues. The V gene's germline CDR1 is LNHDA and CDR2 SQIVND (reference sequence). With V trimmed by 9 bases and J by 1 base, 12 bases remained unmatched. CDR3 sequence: CASPRSSGLSYNEQFF. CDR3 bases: TGTGCCAGCCCCCGGTCTAGCGGCCTATCCTACAATGAGCAGTTCTTC.

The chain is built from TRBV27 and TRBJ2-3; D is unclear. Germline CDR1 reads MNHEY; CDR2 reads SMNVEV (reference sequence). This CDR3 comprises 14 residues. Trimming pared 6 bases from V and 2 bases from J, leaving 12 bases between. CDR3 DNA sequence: TGTGCCAGCAGAAAGGCCCAGTACACAGATACGCAGTATTTT. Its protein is CASRKAQYTDTQYF.

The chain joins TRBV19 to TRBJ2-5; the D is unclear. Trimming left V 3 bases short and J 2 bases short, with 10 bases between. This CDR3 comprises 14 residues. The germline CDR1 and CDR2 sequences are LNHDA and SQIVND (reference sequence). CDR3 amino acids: CASSIRWGQETQYF. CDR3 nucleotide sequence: TGTGCCAGTAGTATCAGGTGGGGTCAAGAGACCCAGTACTTC.

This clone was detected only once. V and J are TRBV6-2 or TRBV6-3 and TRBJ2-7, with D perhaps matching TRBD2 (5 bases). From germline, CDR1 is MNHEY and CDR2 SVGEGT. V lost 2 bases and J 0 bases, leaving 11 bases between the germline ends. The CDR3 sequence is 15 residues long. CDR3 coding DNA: TGTGCCAGCAGTTACCTCCGGGGAATCTCCTACGAGCAGTACTTC. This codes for CASSYLRGISYEQYF.

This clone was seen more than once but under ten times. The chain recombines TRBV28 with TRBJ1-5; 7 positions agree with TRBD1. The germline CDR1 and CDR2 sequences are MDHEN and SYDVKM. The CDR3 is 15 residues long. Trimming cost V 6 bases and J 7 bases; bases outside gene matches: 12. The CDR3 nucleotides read TGTGCCAGCAGCTCATTACCCGACAGGGCCCAGCCCCAGCATTTT. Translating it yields CASSSLPDRAQPQHF.

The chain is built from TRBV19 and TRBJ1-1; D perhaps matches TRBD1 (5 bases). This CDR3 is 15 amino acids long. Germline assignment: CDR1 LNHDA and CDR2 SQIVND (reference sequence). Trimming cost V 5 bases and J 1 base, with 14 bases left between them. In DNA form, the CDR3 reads TGTGCCAGTAGTTGGACCGGGACGGGGAACACTGAAGCTTTCTTT. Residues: CASSWTGTGNTEAFF.

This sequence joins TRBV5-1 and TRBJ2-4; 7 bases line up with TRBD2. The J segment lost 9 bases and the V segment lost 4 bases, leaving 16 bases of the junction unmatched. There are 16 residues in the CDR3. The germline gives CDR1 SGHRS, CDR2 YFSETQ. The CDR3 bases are TGCGCCAGCAGCGCGGGACTACCGCGTAGAGAGGGCATTCAGTACTTC. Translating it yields CASSAGLPRREGIQYF.

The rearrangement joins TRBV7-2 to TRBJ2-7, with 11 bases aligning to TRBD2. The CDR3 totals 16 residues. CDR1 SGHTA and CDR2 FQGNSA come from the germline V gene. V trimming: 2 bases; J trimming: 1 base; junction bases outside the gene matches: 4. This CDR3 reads CASSLRGTSGSYEQYF. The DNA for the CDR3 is TGTGCCAGCAGCTTACGGGGGACTAGCGGTTCCTACGAGCAGTACTTC. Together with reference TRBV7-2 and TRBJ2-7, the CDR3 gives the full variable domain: GAGVSQSPSNKVTEKGKDVELRCDPISGHTALYWYRQSLGQGLEFLIYFQGNSAPDKSGLPSDRFSAERTGGSVSTLTIQRTQQEDSAVYLCASSLRGTSGSYEQYFGPGTRLTVT.

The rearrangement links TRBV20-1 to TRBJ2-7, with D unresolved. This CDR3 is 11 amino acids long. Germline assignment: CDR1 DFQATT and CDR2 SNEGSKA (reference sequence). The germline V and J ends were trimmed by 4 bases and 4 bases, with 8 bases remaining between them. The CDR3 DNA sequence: TGCAGTGCTAACAGAGCTTACGAGCAGTACTTC. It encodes CSANRAYEQYF.

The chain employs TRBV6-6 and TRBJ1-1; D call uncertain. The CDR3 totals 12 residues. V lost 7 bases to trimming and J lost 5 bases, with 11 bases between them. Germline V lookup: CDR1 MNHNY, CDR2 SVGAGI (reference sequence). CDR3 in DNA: TGTGCCAGCACCAGGTCGGAAACTGAAGCTTTCTTT. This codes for CASTRSETEAFF.

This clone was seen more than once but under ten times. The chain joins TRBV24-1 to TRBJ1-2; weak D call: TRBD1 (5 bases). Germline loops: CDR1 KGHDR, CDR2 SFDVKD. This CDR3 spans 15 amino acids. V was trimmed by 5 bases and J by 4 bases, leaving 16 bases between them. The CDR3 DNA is TGTGCCACCAGTGGCCACGTGGGACGTGGCTATGGCTACACCTTC. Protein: CATSGHVGRGYGYTF.

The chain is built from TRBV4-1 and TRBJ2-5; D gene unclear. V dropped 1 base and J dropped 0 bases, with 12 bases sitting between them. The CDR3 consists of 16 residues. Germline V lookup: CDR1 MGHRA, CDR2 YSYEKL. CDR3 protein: CASSQGNTNYQETQYF. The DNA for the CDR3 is TGCGCCAGCAGCCAAGGGAACACAAACTACCAAGAGACCCAGTACTTC.

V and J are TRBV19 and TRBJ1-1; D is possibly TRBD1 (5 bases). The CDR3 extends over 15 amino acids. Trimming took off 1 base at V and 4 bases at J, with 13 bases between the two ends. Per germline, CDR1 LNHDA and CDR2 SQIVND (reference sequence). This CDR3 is CASSIGGSPTTEAFF. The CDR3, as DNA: TGTGCCAGTAGTATAGGGGGCAGCCCAACCACTGAAGCTTTCTTT.

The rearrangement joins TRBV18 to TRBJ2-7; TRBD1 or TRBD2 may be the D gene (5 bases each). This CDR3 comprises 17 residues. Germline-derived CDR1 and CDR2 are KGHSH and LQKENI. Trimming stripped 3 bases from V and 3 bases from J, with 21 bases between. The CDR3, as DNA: TGTGCCAGCTCACCCAGCCTAGGGACCATTGGGGTCTACGAGCAGTACTTC. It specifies CASSPSLGTIGVYEQYF.

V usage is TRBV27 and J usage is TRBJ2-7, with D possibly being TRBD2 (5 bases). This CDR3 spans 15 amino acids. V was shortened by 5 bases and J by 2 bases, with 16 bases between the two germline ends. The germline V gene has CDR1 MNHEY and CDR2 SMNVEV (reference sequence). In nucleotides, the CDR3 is TGTGCCAGCAGTCTGACACTTTCTAGCCCCTACGAGCAGTACTTC. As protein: CASSLTLSSPYEQYF.

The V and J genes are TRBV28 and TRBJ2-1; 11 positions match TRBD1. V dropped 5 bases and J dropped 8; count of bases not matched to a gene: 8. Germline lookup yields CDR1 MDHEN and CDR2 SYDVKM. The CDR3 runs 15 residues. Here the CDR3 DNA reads TGTGCCAGCAGTATCCCGGGACAGGGGGTACATGAGCAGTTCTTC. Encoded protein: CASSIPGQGVHEQFF. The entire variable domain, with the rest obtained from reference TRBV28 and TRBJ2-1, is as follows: DVKVTQSSRYLVKRTGEKVFLECVQDMDHENMFWYRQDPGLGLRLIYFSYDVKMKEKGDIPEGYSVSREKKERFSLILESASTNQTSMYLCASSIPGQGVHEQFFGPGTRLTVL.

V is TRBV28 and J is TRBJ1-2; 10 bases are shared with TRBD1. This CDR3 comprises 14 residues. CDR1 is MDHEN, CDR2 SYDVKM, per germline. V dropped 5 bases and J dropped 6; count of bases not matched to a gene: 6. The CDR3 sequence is CASSQPGQGNGYTF. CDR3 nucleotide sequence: TGTGCCAGCAGTCAACCGGGACAGGGGAATGGCTACACCTTC.

The CDR3 reads CASRPGLAERETQYF. CDR3 in DNA: TGTGCCAGCAGACCGGGACTAGCGGAAAGAGAGACCCAGTACTTC. The rearrangement links TRBV2 to TRBJ2-5; 11 positions match TRBD2. Trimming at V came to 6 bases and at J to 4 bases, leaving 7 bases not matched to a gene. Germline CDR1 and CDR2: SNHLY and FYNNEI. There are 15 residues in the CDR3.

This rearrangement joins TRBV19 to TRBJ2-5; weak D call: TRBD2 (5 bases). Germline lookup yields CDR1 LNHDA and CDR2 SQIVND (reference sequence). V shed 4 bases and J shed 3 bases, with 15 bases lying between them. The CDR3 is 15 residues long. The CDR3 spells CASSTPGPGKETQYF. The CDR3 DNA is TGTGCCAGTAGTACGCCGGGCCCGGGAAAAGAGACCCAGTACTTC.

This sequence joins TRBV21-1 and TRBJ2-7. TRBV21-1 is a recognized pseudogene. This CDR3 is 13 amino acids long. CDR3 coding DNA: TGTGCCCGACCCCTTGGGGTAGTTTACGAGCAGTACTTC. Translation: CARPLGVVYEQYF.

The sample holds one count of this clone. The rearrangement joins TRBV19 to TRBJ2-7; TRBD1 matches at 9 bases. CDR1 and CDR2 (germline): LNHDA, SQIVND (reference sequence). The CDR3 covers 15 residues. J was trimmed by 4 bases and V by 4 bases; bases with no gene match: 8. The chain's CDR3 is CASSTAGTGFYEQYF. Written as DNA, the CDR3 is TGTGCCAGTAGTACCGCCGGGACAGGGTTTTACGAGCAGTACTTC.